The sequence of this TCR beta chain was determined in a study of T cell responses to AZD1222 COVID-19 vaccine. Study-level points and caveats: An increase in Spike-specific TCR breadth and depth was observed after two AZD1222 doses. Females outnumbered males among donors, who were mostly white British; clonal diversity was possibly underestimated.

CDR3 size: 13 residues. V lost 1 base to trimming and J lost 4 bases, with 5 bases between them. The protocol was immunoSEQ multiplex PCR, while the TCRdb copy is restricted to in-frame clones and leaves out a portion. The sample has more than 85,000 clones; approximately 82% are singletons. With regard to this clone: The target antigen is unknown.

The starting material was peripheral blood, obtained on day 0 of AZD1222 vaccination. This receptor was identified in an adult in good health. The chain recombines TRBV12-3 or TRBV12-4 with TRBJ2-1; D unresolved. The chain's CDR3 is CASSLGHYNEQFF. CDR3 sequence (DNA): TGTGCCAGCAGTTTAGGCCATTACAATGAGCAGTTCTTC.